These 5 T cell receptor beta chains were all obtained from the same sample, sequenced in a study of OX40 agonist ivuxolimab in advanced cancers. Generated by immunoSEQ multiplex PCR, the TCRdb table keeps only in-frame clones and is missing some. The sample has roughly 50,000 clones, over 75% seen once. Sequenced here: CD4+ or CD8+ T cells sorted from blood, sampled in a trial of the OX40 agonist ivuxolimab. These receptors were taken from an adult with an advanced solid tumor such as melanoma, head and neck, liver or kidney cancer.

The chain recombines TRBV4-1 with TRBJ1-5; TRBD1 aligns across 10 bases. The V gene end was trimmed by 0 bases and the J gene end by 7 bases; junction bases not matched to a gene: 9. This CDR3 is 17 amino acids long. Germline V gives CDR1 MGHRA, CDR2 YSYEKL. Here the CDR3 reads CASSQDSTGGSQQPQHF. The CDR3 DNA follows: TGCGCCAGCAGCCAAGATTCGACAGGGGGCTCCCAACAGCCCCAGCATTTT.

The chain's CDR3 is CASSPDRGYSYNEQFF. Written as DNA, the CDR3 is TGTGCCAGCAGTCCCGACAGGGGGTACTCCTACAATGAGCAGTTCTTC. The rearrangement uses TRBV27 and TRBJ2-1; 9 bases agree with TRBD1. Germline V gene sequence: CDR1 MNHEY, CDR2 SMNVEV (reference sequence). The ends lost 5 bases at V and 0 bases at J; junction bases unmatched: 5. This CDR3 comprises 16 residues.

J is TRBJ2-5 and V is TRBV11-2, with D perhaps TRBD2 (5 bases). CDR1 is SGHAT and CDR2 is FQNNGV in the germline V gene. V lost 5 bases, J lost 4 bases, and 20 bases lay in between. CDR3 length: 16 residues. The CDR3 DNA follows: TGTGCCAGCAGCCTCGTAGCGACGGGCCGAGGAGAGACCCAGTACTTC. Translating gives CASSLVATGRGETQYF. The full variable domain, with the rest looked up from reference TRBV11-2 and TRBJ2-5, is EAGVAQSPRYKIIEKRQSVAFWCNPISGHATLYWYQQILGQGPKLLIQFQNNGVVDDSQLPKDRFSAERLKGVDSTLKIQPAKLEDSAVYLCASSLVATGRGETQYFGPGTRLLVL.

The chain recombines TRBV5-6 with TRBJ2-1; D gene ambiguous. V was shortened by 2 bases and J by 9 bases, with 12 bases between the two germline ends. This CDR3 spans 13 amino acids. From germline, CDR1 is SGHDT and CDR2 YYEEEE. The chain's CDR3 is CASSFSGKLEQFF. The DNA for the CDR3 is TGTGCCAGCAGCTTTTCAGGCAAGCTTGAGCAGTTCTTC.

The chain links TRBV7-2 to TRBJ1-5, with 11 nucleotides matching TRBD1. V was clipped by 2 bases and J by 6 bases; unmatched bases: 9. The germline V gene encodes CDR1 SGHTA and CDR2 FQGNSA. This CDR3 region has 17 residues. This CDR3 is CASSLLNPGQGGQPQHF. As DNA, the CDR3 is TGTGCCAGCAGCTTATTGAATCCGGGACAGGGGGGTCAGCCCCAGCATTTT.